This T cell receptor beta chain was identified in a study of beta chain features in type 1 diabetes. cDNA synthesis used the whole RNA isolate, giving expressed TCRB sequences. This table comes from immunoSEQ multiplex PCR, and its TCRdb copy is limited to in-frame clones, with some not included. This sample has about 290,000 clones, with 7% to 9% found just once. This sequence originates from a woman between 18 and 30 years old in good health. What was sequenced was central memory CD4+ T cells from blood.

Here the CDR3 reads CASSLAASLGFNEQFF. CDR3 nucleotide sequence: TGTGCCAGCAGCTTAGCGGCCAGCCTAGGATTTAATGAGCAGTTCTTC. The V and J genes are TRBV7-2 and TRBJ2-1, with no clear D. CDR1 SGHTA and CDR2 FQGNSA come from the germline V gene. The CDR3 runs to 16 residues. The ends were cut back, 0 bases at V and 7 bases at J, with 16 bases in the middle.